Listed below are T cell receptor beta chains from one sample, sequenced in a study of beta chain features in type 1 diabetes. Assay used: immunoSEQ multiplex PCR; TCRdb lists only in-frame clones, some missing. The sample gives 600,000 to 700,000 clones, 9.5% to 15% of which show up once; roughly 0.12% is in the top ten. Input material: naive CD4+ T cells from blood. The receptors were gathered from a man aged 30 to 39 with type 1 diabetes. Both conserved end residues are part of each CDR3. Fields, in order: D gene, V gene, CDR3 length, clone size, J gene, CDR3 protein, CDR3 DNA. The D gene is left open where the match is weak. Only some rows state a clone size, as once, few, many or a class for expanded clones.

d_gene: -
v_gene: TRBV9
len: 15
abundance: few
j_gene: TRBJ1-6
CDR3aa: CASSAMDSPPSALHF
CDR3nt: TGTGCCAGCAGCGCCATGGACAGCCCTCCTTCGGCCCTCCACTTT

d_gene: TRBD1
v_gene: TRBV28
len: 16
abundance: -
j_gene: TRBJ2-5
CDR3aa: CASSFRRGPQQETQYF
CDR3nt: TGTGCCAGCAGTTTTAGAAGGGGGCCGCAACAAGAGACCCAGTACTTC

d_gene: -
v_gene: TRBV7-3
len: 13
abundance: -
j_gene: TRBJ2-7
CDR3aa: CASSLKAEYEQYF
CDR3nt: TGTGCCAGCAGCTTAAAGGCGGAGTACGAGCAGTACTTC

d_gene: -
v_gene: TRBV5-4
len: 15
abundance: few
j_gene: TRBJ2-6
CDR3aa: CASSPDLSGANVLTF
CDR3nt: TGTGCCAGCAGCCCTGATTTATCTGGGGCCAACGTCCTGACTTTC

d_gene: -
v_gene: TRBV25-1
len: 16
abundance: -
j_gene: TRBJ2-1
CDR3aa: CASSDAYGASYNEQFF
CDR3nt: TGTGCCAGCAGCGACGCCTACGGAGCCTCCTACAATGAGCAGTTCTTC

d_gene: TRBD2
v_gene: TRBV14
len: 16
abundance: -
j_gene: TRBJ2-5
CDR3aa: CASSQEFSGPKETQYF
CDR3nt: TGTGCCAGCAGCCAAGAGTTTAGCGGGCCCAAGGAGACCCAGTACTTC

d_gene: -
v_gene: TRBV29-1
len: 13
abundance: -
j_gene: TRBJ1-4
CDR3aa: CSVGDLGGEKLFF
CDR3nt: TGCAGCGTTGGGGACTTGGGAGGTGAAAAACTGTTTTTT

d_gene: -
v_gene: TRBV6-5
len: 12
abundance: -
j_gene: TRBJ1-5
CDR3aa: CASSSPFQPQHF
CDR3nt: TGTGCCAGCAGCTCCCCTTTTCAGCCCCAGCATTTT

d_gene: TRBD1
v_gene: TRBV2
len: 14
abundance: -
j_gene: TRBJ1-2
CDR3aa: CASSGDRAVYGYTF
CDR3nt: TGTGCCAGCAGTGGGGACAGGGCTGTCTATGGCTACACCTTC

d_gene: -
v_gene: TRBV7-2
len: 15
abundance: -
j_gene: TRBJ2-3
CDR3aa: CASSFSGPSTDTQYF
CDR3nt: TGTGCCAGCAGCTTTAGCGGTCCTAGCACAGATACGCAGTATTTT

d_gene: -
v_gene: TRBV27
len: 13
abundance: -
j_gene: TRBJ1-2
CDR3aa: CASSLGAGYGYTF
CDR3nt: TGTGCCAGCAGTTTAGGAGCCGGATATGGCTACACCTTC

d_gene: TRBD2
v_gene: TRBV29-1
len: 15
abundance: -
j_gene: TRBJ2-1
CDR3aa: CSVEATSGTRNEQFF
CDR3nt: TGCAGCGTTGAAGCAACTAGCGGGACACGCAATGAGCAGTTCTTC

d_gene: -
v_gene: TRBV7-9
len: 14
abundance: few
j_gene: TRBJ1-1
CDR3aa: CASSFAQANTEAFF
CDR3nt: TGTGCCAGCAGCTTCGCACAAGCGAACACTGAAGCTTTCTTT

d_gene: -
v_gene: TRBV7-3
len: 16
abundance: -
j_gene: TRBJ1-1
CDR3aa: CASSLTNMDINTEAFF
CDR3nt: TGTGCCAGCAGCTTAACAAACATGGACATCAACACTGAAGCTTTCTTT

d_gene: -
v_gene: TRBV7-2
len: 15
abundance: -
j_gene: TRBJ2-7
CDR3aa: CASSLVPGDRYEQYF
CDR3nt: TGTGCCAGCAGCTTAGTCCCAGGGGACCGCTACGAGCAGTACTTC

d_gene: TRBD1
v_gene: TRBV5-5
len: 15
abundance: -
j_gene: TRBJ2-5
CDR3aa: CASSLPGTDQETQYF
CDR3nt: TGTGCCAGCAGCTTGCCCGGGACAGACCAAGAGACCCAGTACTTC

d_gene: -
v_gene: TRBV6-5
len: 13
abundance: once
j_gene: TRBJ1-1
CDR3aa: CASSYYGNTEAFF
CDR3nt: TGTGCCAGCAGTTATTATGGAAACACTGAAGCTTTCTTT

d_gene: -
v_gene: TRBV7-2
len: 15
abundance: -
j_gene: TRBJ2-3
CDR3aa: CASSRKRGSTDTQYF
CDR3nt: TGTGCCAGCAGCCGCAAACGGGGATCTACAGATACGCAGTATTTT

d_gene: TRBD2
v_gene: TRBV5-1
len: 15
abundance: few
j_gene: TRBJ2-5
CDR3aa: CASSFRLAGEETQYF
CDR3nt: TGCGCCAGCAGCTTTAGACTAGCGGGGGAAGAGACCCAGTACTTC

d_gene: -
v_gene: TRBV7-2
len: 12
abundance: -
j_gene: TRBJ2-7
CDR3aa: CASSLTGYEQYF
CDR3nt: TGTGCCAGCAGCTTAACGGGCTACGAGCAGTACTTC

d_gene: -
v_gene: TRBV25-1
len: 12
abundance: -
j_gene: TRBJ1-2
CDR3aa: CASSAANYGYTF
CDR3nt: TGTGCCAGCAGTGCAGCTAACTATGGCTACACCTTC

d_gene: -
v_gene: TRBV5-6
len: 14
abundance: -
j_gene: TRBJ2-5
CDR3aa: CASSPPAGKETQYF
CDR3nt: TGTGCCAGCAGTCCTCCCGCAGGGAAGGAGACCCAGTACTTC

d_gene: -
v_gene: TRBV29-1
len: 14
abundance: few
j_gene: TRBJ2-1
CDR3aa: CSVGQDSFYNEQFF
CDR3nt: TGCAGCGTTGGTCAGGACAGCTTTTACAATGAGCAGTTCTTC

d_gene: -
v_gene: TRBV5-1
len: 10
abundance: few
j_gene: TRBJ2-5
CDR3aa: CASSPETQYF
CDR3nt: TGCGCCAGCAGCCCGGAGACCCAGTACTTC

d_gene: -
v_gene: TRBV7-2
len: 14
abundance: once
j_gene: TRBJ1-6
CDR3aa: CASSLAGRVSPLHF
CDR3nt: TGTGCCAGCAGCTTAGCAGGCAGGGTCTCACCCCTCCACTTT

d_gene: -
v_gene: TRBV7-2
len: 12
abundance: -
j_gene: TRBJ1-6
CDR3aa: CASGRTSSPLHF
CDR3nt: TGTGCCAGCGGAAGGACATCTTCACCCCTCCACTTT

d_gene: -
v_gene: TRBV4-3
len: 16
abundance: -
j_gene: TRBJ1-1
CDR3aa: CASSHDTRRVNTEAFF
CDR3nt: TGCGCCAGCAGCCATGACACAAGAAGGGTTAACACTGAAGCTTTCTTT

d_gene: -
v_gene: TRBV28
len: 15
abundance: few
j_gene: TRBJ2-7
CDR3aa: CATEPPGHDTYEQYF
CDR3nt: TGTGCCACCGAGCCCCCCGGGCACGATACCTACGAGCAGTACTTC

d_gene: -
v_gene: TRBV4-1
len: 15
abundance: -
j_gene: TRBJ1-5
CDR3aa: CASSTGRVGNQPQHF
CDR3nt: TGCGCCAGCAGCACTGGCAGGGTCGGCAATCAGCCCCAGCATTTT

d_gene: TRBD2
v_gene: TRBV15
len: 14
abundance: -
j_gene: TRBJ2-3
CDR3aa: CATSTAGGPDTQYF
CDR3nt: TGTGCCACCAGCACAGCGGGGGGCCCAGATACGCAGTATTTT

d_gene: TRBD2
v_gene: TRBV13
len: 18
abundance: few
j_gene: TRBJ2-2
CDR3aa: CASSSGGLAGLYTGELFF
CDR3nt: TGTGCCAGCAGTTCTGGCGGACTAGCGGGGCTATACACCGGGGAGCTGTTTTTT

d_gene: TRBD2
v_gene: TRBV7-7
len: 14
abundance: -
j_gene: TRBJ2-5
CDR3aa: CASSRGGLRETQYF
CDR3nt: TGTGCCTCTTCCCGGGGGGGACTCCGAGAGACCCAGTACTTC

d_gene: -
v_gene: TRBV5-1
len: 14
abundance: few
j_gene: TRBJ2-1
CDR3aa: CASSTRVLDNEQFF
CDR3nt: TGCGCCAGCAGCACCAGGGTTTTGGACAATGAGCAGTTCTTC

d_gene: TRBD1
v_gene: TRBV27
len: 15
abundance: few
j_gene: TRBJ2-7
CDR3aa: CASNPRTGSSYEQYF
CDR3nt: TGTGCCAGCAATCCCCGGACAGGCAGCTCCTACGAGCAGTACTTC

d_gene: TRBD2
v_gene: TRBV5-1
len: 16
abundance: few
j_gene: TRBJ2-7
CDR3aa: CASSLGSGGRSYEQYF
CDR3nt: TGCGCCAGCAGCTTGGGAAGCGGGGGGCGCTCCTACGAGCAGTACTTC

d_gene: -
v_gene: TRBV2
len: 15
abundance: -
j_gene: TRBJ2-7
CDR3aa: CASKARLFNWREQYF
CDR3nt: TGTGCCAGCAAGGCCAGATTATTCAACTGGCGCGAGCAGTACTTC

d_gene: -
v_gene: TRBV27
len: 13
abundance: few
j_gene: TRBJ1-1
CDR3aa: CASKKDMNTEAFF
CDR3nt: TGTGCCAGCAAGAAAGATATGAACACTGAAGCTTTCTTT

d_gene: -
v_gene: TRBV29-1
len: 11
abundance: -
j_gene: TRBJ1-2
CDR3aa: CSVGTSSGYTF
CDR3nt: TGCAGCGTCGGGACTTCCTCTGGCTACACCTTC

d_gene: TRBD1
v_gene: TRBV11-2
len: 16
abundance: -
j_gene: TRBJ2-7
CDR3aa: CASSLGEGQGSYEQYF
CDR3nt: TGTGCCAGCAGCTTAGGTGAGGGACAGGGATCCTACGAGCAGTACTTC

d_gene: -
v_gene: TRBV6-5
len: 13
abundance: few
j_gene: TRBJ2-1
CDR3aa: CASSIIQEGKQFF
CDR3nt: TGTGCCAGCAGCATTATTCAAGAGGGGAAGCAGTTCTTC

d_gene: TRBD1
v_gene: TRBV7-8
len: 17
abundance: few
j_gene: TRBJ2-3
CDR3aa: CASSSGQGPTITDTQYF
CDR3nt: TGTGCCAGCAGCTCCGGACAGGGCCCTACGATCACAGATACGCAGTATTTT

d_gene: -
v_gene: TRBV28
len: 12
abundance: -
j_gene: TRBJ1-5
CDR3aa: CASSLPYQPQHF
CDR3nt: TGTGCCAGCAGTTTACCTTATCAGCCCCAGCATTTT

d_gene: -
v_gene: TRBV27
len: 14
abundance: -
j_gene: TRBJ1-6
CDR3aa: CASSLFVNRSPLHF
CDR3nt: TGTGCCAGCAGTTTATTCGTCAATAGGTCACCCCTCCACTTT

d_gene: -
v_gene: TRBV9
len: 15
abundance: -
j_gene: TRBJ2-5
CDR3aa: CASSVGTREQETQYF
CDR3nt: TGTGCCAGCAGCGTGGGTACCAGAGAACAAGAGACCCAGTACTTC

d_gene: -
v_gene: TRBV7-2
len: 17
abundance: -
j_gene: TRBJ1-2
CDR3aa: CASSLGPGTISNYGYTF
CDR3nt: TGTGCCAGCAGCCTGGGGCCAGGGACCATTTCTAACTATGGCTACACCTTC

d_gene: -
v_gene: TRBV9
len: 15
abundance: -
j_gene: TRBJ2-3
CDR3aa: CASSVDGASTDTQYF
CDR3nt: TGTGCCAGCAGCGTAGATGGGGCTAGCACAGATACGCAGTATTTT

d_gene: TRBD2
v_gene: TRBV7-2
len: 16
abundance: -
j_gene: TRBJ2-7
CDR3aa: CASSPLRSGGGYEQYF
CDR3nt: TGTGCCAGCAGCCCTTTAAGGAGCGGCGGGGGGTACGAGCAGTACTTC

d_gene: -
v_gene: TRBV27
len: 13
abundance: few
j_gene: TRBJ2-1
CDR3aa: CASSGTKAYEQFF
CDR3nt: TGTGCCAGCAGTGGGACGAAGGCCTATGAGCAGTTCTTC

d_gene: TRBD1
v_gene: TRBV9
len: 15
abundance: few
j_gene: TRBJ2-5
CDR3aa: CASSVSGTGQETQYF
CDR3nt: TGTGCCAGCAGCGTTTCGGGGACAGGCCAAGAGACCCAGTACTTC

d_gene: -
v_gene: TRBV4-3
len: 13
abundance: -
j_gene: TRBJ1-3
CDR3aa: CASSQGDGNTIYF
CDR3nt: TGCGCCAGCAGCCAGGGGGATGGAAACACCATATATTTT

d_gene: TRBD1
v_gene: TRBV27
len: 15
abundance: -
j_gene: TRBJ2-1
CDR3aa: CASRSIGTGFNEQFF
CDR3nt: TGTGCCAGCAGATCCATCGGGACAGGGTTCAATGAGCAGTTCTTC